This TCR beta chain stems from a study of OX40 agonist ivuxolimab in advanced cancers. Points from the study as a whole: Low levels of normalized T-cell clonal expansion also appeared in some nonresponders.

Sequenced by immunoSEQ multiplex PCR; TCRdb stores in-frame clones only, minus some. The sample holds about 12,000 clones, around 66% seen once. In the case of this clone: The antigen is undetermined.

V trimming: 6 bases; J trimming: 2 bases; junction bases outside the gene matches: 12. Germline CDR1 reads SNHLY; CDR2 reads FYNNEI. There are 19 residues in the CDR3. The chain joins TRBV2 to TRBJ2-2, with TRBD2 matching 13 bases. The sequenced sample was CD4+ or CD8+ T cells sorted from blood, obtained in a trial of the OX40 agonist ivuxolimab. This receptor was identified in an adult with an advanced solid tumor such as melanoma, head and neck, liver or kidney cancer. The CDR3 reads CASRGRLAGGTLNTGELFF. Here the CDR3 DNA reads TGTGCCAGCAGGGGACGACTAGCGGGAGGAACCCTCAACACCGGGGAGCTGTTTTTT.